This TCR beta chain came from a study of blood T cell repertoires in COVID-19. At the level of the study: COVID-19 samples collected from the United States, Italy and Spain covered acute and convalescent phases. The cDNA or gDNA used as material had been derived from T cells, B-cell-depleted T cells, or PBMCs.

Per the original data handling: Reference gene primers were amplified, and this amplification served to estimate nucleated cell counts. Sequencing was performed with immunoSEQ multiplex PCR; in TCRdb, only in-frame clones are kept and a portion is missing. The DNA was the basis for D and trimming; V, J and clone size are from that table. The sample lists approximately 250,000 clones, approximately 86% seen once, with approximately 9% in the top ten. Trimming removed 2 bases at V and 1 base at J, with 9 bases between. Germline assignment: CDR1 SGHNT and CDR2 YYREEE (reference sequence). This CDR3 has 15 amino acids.

The rearrangement links TRBV5-4 to TRBJ2-2; maybe TRBD1 (5 bases). The sequenced material came from peripheral blood. The TCR was taken from a man aged 35 to 55 with active or convalescent COVID-19. CDR3 in DNA: TGTGCCAGCAGCTTTTCAGGGATGAACACCGGGGAGCTGTTTTTT. This sequence encodes CASSFSGMNTGELFF.